This T cell receptor (beta chain) was profiled in a study of blood T cell repertoires in COVID-19. Produced via immunoSEQ multiplex PCR; TCRdb's table is partial and in-frame only. The profile covers some 170,000 clones, with roughly 85% appearing a single time and 0.8% to 1.2% taken by the ten largest. Looked up from germline, CDR1 is SEHNR and CDR2 is FQNEAQ (reference sequence). V was trimmed by 0 bases and J by 4 bases, leaving 13 bases between them. CDR3 length: 16 residues. Sequenced sample: peripheral blood. This TCR derives from a middle-aged man with acute or convalescent COVID-19. V gene TRBV7-9 combines with J gene TRBJ1-5, with D possibly being TRBD1 (6 bases). The CDR3 reads CASSLAYGGGNQPQHF. The CDR3 DNA reads TGTGCCAGCAGCTTAGCGTATGGGGGCGGAAATCAGCCCCAGCATTTT.